This T cell receptor beta chain stems from a study of regulatory T cells in long-lasting Graves disease. This clonotype has at least ten counts. Regarding time point: persistent/refractory GD, antithyroid drugs over 5 years with positive TRAb. PBMCs were the source of the RNA used for TCR sequencing. With iRepertoire HTBI primers and Arm-PCR of CDR3 regions, TCR beta libraries were built. TCRdb redid the calling of the multiplex PCR reads with MiXCR, one entry per CDR3 protein. The table records hundreds of thousands of distinct CDR3 sequences, over 20% of them present only once. The CDR3 totals 13 residues. V lost 7 bases to trimming and J lost 4 bases; unmatched junction nucleotides: 4. The germline V gene encodes CDR1 MNHEY and CDR2 SVGEGT.

The sequence was obtained from a female donor with Graves disease. Sample: peripheral blood mononuclear cells (PBMCs), taken when the disease was refractory, from a patient treated with antithyroid drugs. V and J are TRBV6-2 or TRBV6-3 and TRBJ1-2; the match to TRBD1 covers 9 bases. The CDR3 sequence: CASNRGQGYGYTF. CDR3 bases: TGTGCCAGCAACAGGGGGCAGGGCTATGGCTACACCTTC.